Reported below is one T cell receptor (beta chain). Profiling relied on immunoSEQ multiplex PCR, and the TCRdb table lists in-frame clones only, not all of them. This repertoire shows roughly 320,000 clones, roughly 87% found once; its top ten account for around 15%. This CDR3 spans 16 amino acids. V dropped 0 bases and J dropped 1 base, with 13 bases sitting between them. Germline V gene sequence: CDR1 SGHRS, CDR2 YFSETQ. The sample belongs to a study of shared clonotypes between healthy human individuals. The study drew its donors from healthy HIV-negative adults without recent acute infections or vaccinations. Each donor was a Caucasian adult residing in Nashville, Tennessee.

The sequence was obtained from a young man in good health. This chain links TRBV5-1 with TRBJ2-5; D gene uncertain. The sample consisted of memory CD8+ T cells sorted from blood. The sample's subset: CD45RO+ cells pooled with CCR7-negative TemRA cells. CDR3 residues: CASSLGPFGPQETQYF. As DNA, the CDR3 is TGCGCCAGCAGCTTGGGGCCCTTTGGCCCCCAAGAGACCCAGTACTTC.